Listed below are T cell receptor beta chains from one sample, sequenced in a study of regulatory T cells in long-lasting Graves disease. TCRdb reprocessed the multiplex PCR reads with MiXCR, giving one entry per CDR3 protein. The sample includes a few hundred thousand distinct CDR3 sequences, around 20% of them seen just once. This sample comprised peripheral blood mononuclear cells (PBMCs), obtained at new diagnosis, from a patient treated with antithyroid drugs. All receptors derive from a female donor with Graves disease. Each CDR3 is given with its conserved first and last residue. Each record gives: CDR3 protein, CDR3 DNA, J gene, D gene, V gene, CDR3 length, clone size. A D gene is named only where the DNA matches it firmly. The listing skips clone size in some rows; elsewhere it reads once, few, many or a size class.

CDR3 protein: CARKGTSGRAGYEQYF
CDR3 DNA: TGTGCCAGAAAAGGGACTAGCGGGAGGGCCGGGTACGAGCAGTACTTC
J gene: TRBJ2-7
D gene: TRBD2
V gene: TRBV2
CDR3 length: 16
clone size: few

CDR3 protein: CASSLKRGYEQYF
CDR3 DNA: TGTGCCAGCAGTTTAAAGCGAGGCTACGAGCAGTACTTC
J gene: TRBJ2-7
D gene: NA
V gene: TRBV27
CDR3 length: 13
clone size: many

CDR3 protein: CASSFRLAPNTGELFF
CDR3 DNA: TGTGCCAGCAGCTTCCGACTAGCGCCAAACACCGGGGAGCTGTTTTTT
J gene: TRBJ2-2
D gene: TRBD2
V gene: TRBV5-6
CDR3 length: 16
clone size: many

CDR3 protein: CASSATTSGGYTDTQYF
CDR3 DNA: TGTGCCAGCAGCGCCACCACTAGCGGGGGCTACACAGATACGCAGTATTTT
J gene: TRBJ2-3
D gene: TRBD2
V gene: TRBV11-1
CDR3 length: 17
clone size: many

CDR3 protein: CASSYAGYTGELFF
CDR3 DNA: TGTGCCAGCAGTTACGCAGGATACACCGGGGAGCTGTTTTTT
J gene: TRBJ2-2
D gene: NA
V gene: TRBV6-5
CDR3 length: 14
clone size: many

CDR3 protein: CASSLVNEQYF
CDR3 DNA: TGTGCCAGCAGCTTAGTTAATGAGCAGTACTTC
J gene: TRBJ2-7
D gene: NA
V gene: TRBV7-2
CDR3 length: 11
clone size: NA

CDR3 protein: CASRMEGFTNEKLFF
CDR3 DNA: TGTGCCAGCAGGATGGAGGGATTCACTAATGAAAAACTGTTTTTT
J gene: TRBJ1-4
D gene: NA
V gene: TRBV12-3/TRBV12-4
CDR3 length: 15
clone size: many

CDR3 protein: CASSSYSGTSSDTQYF
CDR3 DNA: TGTGCCAGCAGTTCTTATAGCGGGACCAGCTCAGATACGCAGTATTTT
J gene: TRBJ2-3
D gene: TRBD2
V gene: TRBV27
CDR3 length: 16
clone size: many

CDR3 protein: CASSYSSGRAMDTQYF
CDR3 DNA: TGTGCCAGCAGTTACTCGAGCGGGAGGGCCATGGATACGCAGTATTTT
J gene: TRBJ2-3
D gene: TRBD2
V gene: TRBV6-6
CDR3 length: 16
clone size: NA

CDR3 protein: CASSLGGTGAYEQYF
CDR3 DNA: TGTGCCAGCAGTTTAGGAGGGACAGGAGCCTACGAGCAGTACTTC
J gene: TRBJ2-7
D gene: TRBD1
V gene: TRBV12-3/TRBV12-4
CDR3 length: 15
clone size: NA

CDR3 protein: CSVGGGPYEQYF
CDR3 DNA: TGCAGCGTTGGAGGGGGGCCCTACGAGCAGTACTTC
J gene: TRBJ2-7
D gene: NA
V gene: TRBV29-1
CDR3 length: 12
clone size: many

CDR3 protein: CSARVGTGLGVEQYF
CDR3 DNA: TGCAGTGCTAGAGTGGGTACGGGTCTGGGAGTCGAGCAGTACTTC
J gene: TRBJ2-7
D gene: NA
V gene: TRBV20-1
CDR3 length: 15
clone size: many

CDR3 protein: CASSYLSGAETEAFF
CDR3 DNA: TGTGCCAGCTCATACTTATCTGGGGCAGAAACTGAAGCTTTCTTT
J gene: TRBJ1-1
D gene: NA
V gene: TRBV18
CDR3 length: 15
clone size: few

CDR3 protein: CASSLDRGHVGNQPQHF
CDR3 DNA: TGTGCTAGCAGCTTAGACAGGGGGCATGTAGGCAATCAGCCCCAGCATTTT
J gene: TRBJ1-5
D gene: TRBD1
V gene: TRBV7-7
CDR3 length: 17
clone size: few

CDR3 protein: CASTLLEGATDTQYF
CDR3 DNA: TGTGCCAGCACCCTACTAGAGGGGGCCACAGATACGCAGTATTTT
J gene: TRBJ2-3
D gene: TRBD1
V gene: TRBV28
CDR3 length: 15
clone size: NA

CDR3 protein: CASSPGEGQGFRNTTYF
CDR3 DNA: TGCGCCAGCAGCCCAGGAGAGGGACAGGGGTTCAGAAACACCACATATTTT
J gene: TRBJ1-3
D gene: TRBD1
V gene: TRBV4-1
CDR3 length: 17
clone size: NA

CDR3 protein: CASNPDSVLYGYTF
CDR3 DNA: TGTGCCAGTAACCCTGACAGTGTCCTCTATGGCTACACCTTC
J gene: TRBJ1-2
D gene: NA
V gene: TRBV19
CDR3 length: 14
clone size: few

CDR3 protein: CASSFEWDRYSYNEQFF
CDR3 DNA: TGTGCCAGCAGCTTCGAATGGGACAGATATTCCTACAATGAGCAGTTCTTC
J gene: TRBJ2-1
D gene: TRBD1
V gene: TRBV11-1
CDR3 length: 17
clone size: many

CDR3 protein: CASTRDRGKETQYF
CDR3 DNA: TGTGCCAGCACCCGGGACAGGGGCAAAGAGACCCAGTACTTC
J gene: TRBJ2-5
D gene: TRBD1
V gene: TRBV3-1
CDR3 length: 14
clone size: many

CDR3 protein: CATSDPGQGNYGYTF
CDR3 DNA: TGTGCCACCAGTGACCCGGGACAGGGGAACTATGGCTACACCTTC
J gene: TRBJ1-2
D gene: TRBD1
V gene: TRBV24-1
CDR3 length: 15
clone size: many

CDR3 protein: CASSSDFSGEQYF
CDR3 DNA: TGTGCCAGCAGTAGTGACTTTTCGGGAGAGCAGTACTTC
J gene: TRBJ2-7
D gene: NA
V gene: TRBV2
CDR3 length: 13
clone size: many

CDR3 protein: CASSPPAKGYNEQFF
CDR3 DNA: TGTGCCAGCTCACCACCGGCCAAAGGCTACAATGAGCAGTTCTTC
J gene: TRBJ2-1
D gene: NA
V gene: TRBV18
CDR3 length: 15
clone size: many

CDR3 protein: CASSLMREQYF
CDR3 DNA: TGTGCCAGCAGCCTTATGCGCGAGCAGTACTTC
J gene: TRBJ2-7
D gene: NA
V gene: TRBV2
CDR3 length: 11
clone size: many

CDR3 protein: CASSSRTSGRGGNEQFF
CDR3 DNA: TGTGCCAGCAGCTCTAGGACTAGCGGGAGGGGGGGCAATGAGCAGTTCTTC
J gene: TRBJ2-1
D gene: TRBD2
V gene: TRBV11-3
CDR3 length: 17
clone size: NA

CDR3 protein: CAWSVGTGAYEQYF
CDR3 DNA: TGTGCCTGGAGTGTAGGTACGGGGGCTTACGAGCAGTACTTC
J gene: TRBJ2-7
D gene: NA
V gene: TRBV30
CDR3 length: 14
clone size: NA

CDR3 protein: CASSLARGQETQYF
CDR3 DNA: TGCGCCAGCAGCTTGGCCCGAGGGCAAGAGACCCAGTACTTC
J gene: TRBJ2-5
D gene: NA
V gene: TRBV5-1
CDR3 length: 14
clone size: many

CDR3 protein: CASRELTGPTNEKLFF
CDR3 DNA: TGTGCCAGCAGGGAGTTGACAGGGCCAACTAATGAAAAACTGTTTTTT
J gene: TRBJ1-4
D gene: TRBD1
V gene: TRBV27
CDR3 length: 16
clone size: many

CDR3 protein: CASSQTAGGPLHEQYF
CDR3 DNA: TGTGCCAGCAGCCAAACTGCGGGAGGGCCGCTCCACGAGCAGTACTTC
J gene: TRBJ2-7
D gene: TRBD2
V gene: TRBV3-1
CDR3 length: 16
clone size: many

CDR3 protein: CASTGRNEKLFF
CDR3 DNA: TGTGCCAGCACCGGCCGTAATGAAAAACTGTTTTTT
J gene: TRBJ1-4
D gene: NA
V gene: TRBV6-1
CDR3 length: 12
clone size: many

CDR3 protein: CASSSHRETQYF
CDR3 DNA: TGTGCCAGCAGCTCTCACAGGGAGACCCAGTACTTC
J gene: TRBJ2-5
D gene: NA
V gene: TRBV7-2
CDR3 length: 12
clone size: many

CDR3 protein: CASITTTPTSGSSETQYF
CDR3 DNA: TGTGCCAGCATAACCACAACCCCGACTAGCGGGAGCTCGGAGACCCAGTACTTC
J gene: TRBJ2-5
D gene: TRBD2
V gene: TRBV12-3/TRBV12-4
CDR3 length: 18
clone size: many

CDR3 protein: CASSTGPGGGNEKLFF
CDR3 DNA: TGTGCCAGCAGTACCGGCCCTGGCGGCGGTAATGAAAAACTGTTTTTT
J gene: TRBJ1-4
D gene: NA
V gene: TRBV28
CDR3 length: 16
clone size: many

CDR3 protein: CASTPGREETQYF
CDR3 DNA: TGTGCCAGCACCCCTGGGAGGGAAGAGACCCAGTACTTC
J gene: TRBJ2-5
D gene: TRBD2
V gene: TRBV3-1
CDR3 length: 13
clone size: many

CDR3 protein: CASSQQGTSGELFF
CDR3 DNA: TGTGCCAGCAGCCAGCAGGGTACCTCTGGGGAGCTGTTTTTT
J gene: TRBJ2-2
D gene: NA
V gene: TRBV28
CDR3 length: 14
clone size: NA